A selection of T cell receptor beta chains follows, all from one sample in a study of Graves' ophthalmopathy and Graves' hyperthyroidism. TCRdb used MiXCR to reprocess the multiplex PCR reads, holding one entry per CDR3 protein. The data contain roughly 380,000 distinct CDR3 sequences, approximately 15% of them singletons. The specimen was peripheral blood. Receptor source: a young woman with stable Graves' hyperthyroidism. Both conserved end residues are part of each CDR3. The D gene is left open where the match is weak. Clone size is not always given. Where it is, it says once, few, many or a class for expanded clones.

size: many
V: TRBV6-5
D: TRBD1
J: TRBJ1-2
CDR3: CASSYVSGQGTRYTF
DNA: TGTGCCAGCAGTTACGTATCGGGACAGGGAACGCGATACACCTTC

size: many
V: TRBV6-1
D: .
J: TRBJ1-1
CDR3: CATSYRNTEAFF
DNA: TGTGCTACCTCCTACCGAAACACTGAAGCTTTCTTT

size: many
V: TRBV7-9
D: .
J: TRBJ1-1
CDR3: CASSLLGNEAFF
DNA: TGTGCCAGCAGTTTACTGGGCAATGAAGCTTTCTTT

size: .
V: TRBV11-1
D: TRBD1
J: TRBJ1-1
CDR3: CASSLPDRGLWEENTEAFF
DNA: TGTGCCAGCAGCTTACCAGACAGGGGGCTATGGGAGGAGAACACTGAAGCTTTCTTT

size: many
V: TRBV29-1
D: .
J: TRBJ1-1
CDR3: CSVPGGSGLNTEAFF
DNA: TGCAGCGTCCCCGGGGGGTCAGGGTTGAACACTGAAGCTTTCTTT

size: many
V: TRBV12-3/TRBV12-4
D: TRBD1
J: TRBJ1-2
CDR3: CASSPDRVRVGYTF
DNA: TGTGCCAGCAGTCCCGACAGGGTCCGGGTAGGCTACACCTTC

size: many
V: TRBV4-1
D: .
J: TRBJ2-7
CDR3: CASSQDRYSSYEQYF
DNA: TGCGCCAGCAGCCAAGACAGGTATAGCTCCTACGAGCAGTACTTC

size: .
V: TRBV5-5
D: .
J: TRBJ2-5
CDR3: CASSLEGRVGETQYF
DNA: TGTGCCAGCAGCTTGGAGGGCAGGGTAGGGGAGACCCAGTACTTC

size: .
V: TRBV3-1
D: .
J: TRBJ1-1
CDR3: CASSPRGPQAEAFF
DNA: TGTGCCAGCAGCCCCAGGGGTCCCCAGGCTGAAGCTTTCTTT

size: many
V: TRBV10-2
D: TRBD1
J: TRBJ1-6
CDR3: CASSYGTENSPLHF
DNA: TGCGCCAGCAGTTATGGGACAGAAAATTCACCCCTCCACTTT

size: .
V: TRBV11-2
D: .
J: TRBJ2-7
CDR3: CASIGGGGPREQYF
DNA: TGTGCCAGCATTGGTGGAGGGGGCCCCAGAGAGCAGTACTTC

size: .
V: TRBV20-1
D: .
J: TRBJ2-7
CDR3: CSAIDGVSYEQYF
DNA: TGCAGTGCTATTGATGGGGTCTCCTACGAGCAGTACTTC

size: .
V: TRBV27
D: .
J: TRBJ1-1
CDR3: CASWKRGTEAFF
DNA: TGTGCCAGTTGGAAAAGAGGAACTGAAGCTTTCTTT

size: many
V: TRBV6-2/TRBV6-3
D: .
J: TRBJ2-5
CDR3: CASSYSDSQETQYF
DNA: TGTGCCAGCAGTTACTCGGACAGCCAAGAGACCCAGTACTTC

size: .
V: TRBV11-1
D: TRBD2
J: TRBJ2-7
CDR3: CASSLALSSGAPYEQYF
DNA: TGTGCCAGCAGCTTAGCGCTGAGTAGCGGGGCCCCCTACGAGCAGTACTTC

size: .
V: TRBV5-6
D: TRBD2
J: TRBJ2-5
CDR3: CASSTLAGTKTQYF
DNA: TGTGCCAGCAGCACTTTAGCGGGAACGAAGACCCAGTACTTC

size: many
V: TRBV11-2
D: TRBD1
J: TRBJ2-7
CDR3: CASSLVGFGDRYEQYF
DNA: TGTGCCAGCAGCTTAGTAGGTTTTGGGGACAGATACGAGCAGTACTTC

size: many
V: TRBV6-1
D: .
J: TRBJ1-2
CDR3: CASSLDRFYNNYGYTF
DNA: TGTGCCAGCAGCCTTGACAGGTTCTACAACAACTATGGCTACACCTTC

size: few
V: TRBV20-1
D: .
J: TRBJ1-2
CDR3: CSAREITANYGYTF
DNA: TGCAGTGCTAGAGAAATCACAGCTAACTATGGCTACACCTTC

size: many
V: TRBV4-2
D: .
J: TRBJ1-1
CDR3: CASSQVSTKGAFF
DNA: TGTGCCAGCAGCCAAGTTTCGACGAAGGGGGCTTTCTTT

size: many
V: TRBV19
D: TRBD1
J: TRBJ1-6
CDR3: CASSSRDRVDSPLHF
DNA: TGTGCCAGTAGCAGCCGGGACAGGGTGGATTCACCCCTCCACTTT

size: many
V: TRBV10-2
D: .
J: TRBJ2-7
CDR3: CASSDSRGDYEQYF
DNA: TGCGCCAGCAGCGATTCCCGAGGGGACTACGAGCAGTACTTC

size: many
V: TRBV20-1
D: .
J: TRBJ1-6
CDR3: CSARGLHSSYNSPLHF
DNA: TGCAGTGCTAGAGGCTTACATAGCTCCTATAATTCACCCCTCCACTTT

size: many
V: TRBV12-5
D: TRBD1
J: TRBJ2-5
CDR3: CASGTGDSRQETQYF
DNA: TGTGCTAGTGGGACAGGGGACAGCAGACAAGAGACCCAGTACTTC

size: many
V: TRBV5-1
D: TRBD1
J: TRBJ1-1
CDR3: CASSLVTGANTEAFF
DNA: TGCGCCAGCAGCTTGGTAACAGGGGCGAACACTGAAGCTTTCTTT

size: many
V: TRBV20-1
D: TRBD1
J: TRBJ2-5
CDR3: CSASAGTGEETQYF
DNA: TGCAGTGCTAGCGCCGGGACAGGGGAAGAGACCCAGTACTTC

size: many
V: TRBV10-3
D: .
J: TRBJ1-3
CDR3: CAISPEGGNTIYF
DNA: TGTGCCATCTCCCCGGAAGGGGGAAACACCATATATTTT

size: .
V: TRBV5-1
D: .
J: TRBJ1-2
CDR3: CASSLDQSGYTF
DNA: TGCGCCAGCAGCTTGGACCAATCCGGGTACACCTTC

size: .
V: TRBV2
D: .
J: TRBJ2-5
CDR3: CASSEGRGETQYF
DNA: TGTGCCAGCAGTGAAGGGCGCGGGGAGACCCAGTACTTC

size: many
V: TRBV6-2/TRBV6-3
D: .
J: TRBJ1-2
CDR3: CASSYRRGSGYTF
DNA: TGTGCCAGCAGTTACCGTCGGGGATCTGGCTACACCTTC

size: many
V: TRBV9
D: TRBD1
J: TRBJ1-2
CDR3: CASSVMGRGQNYGYTF
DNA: TGTGCCAGCAGCGTAATGGGAAGGGGACAGAACTATGGCTACACCTTC

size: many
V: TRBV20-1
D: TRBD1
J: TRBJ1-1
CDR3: CSARGDRGQGSGTEAFF
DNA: TGCAGTGCTAGAGGCGACAGGGGGCAAGGGTCGGGGACTGAAGCTTTCTTT

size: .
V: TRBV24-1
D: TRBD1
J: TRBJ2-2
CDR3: CATSVRGQDTGELFF
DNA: TGTGCCACCAGTGTCAGGGGGCAAGACACCGGGGAGCTGTTTTTT

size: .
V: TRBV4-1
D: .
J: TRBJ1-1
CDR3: CASSQDAGVMNTEAFF
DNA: TGCGCCAGCAGCCAAGACGCAGGGGTGATGAACACTGAAGCTTTCTTT

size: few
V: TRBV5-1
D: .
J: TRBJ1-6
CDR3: CASSSTAASQNSPLHF
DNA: TGCGCCAGCAGCTCTACAGCGGCCTCACAGAATTCACCCCTCCACTTT

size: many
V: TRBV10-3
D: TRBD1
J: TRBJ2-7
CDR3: CAISESTWDSTAYEQYF
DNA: TGTGCCATCAGTGAGTCCACATGGGACAGTACCGCCTACGAGCAGTACTTC

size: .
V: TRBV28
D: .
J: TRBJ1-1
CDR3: CASRQGTATEAFF
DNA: TGTGCCAGCAGGCAGGGTACGGCCACTGAAGCTTTCTTT

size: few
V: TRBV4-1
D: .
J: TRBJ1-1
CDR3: CASSHLGAGQMNTEAFF
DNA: TGCGCCAGCAGCCATCTCGGGGCAGGGCAGATGAACACTGAAGCTTTCTTT

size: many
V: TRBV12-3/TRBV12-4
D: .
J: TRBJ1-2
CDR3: CASSLSINYGYTF
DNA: TGTGCCAGCAGTTTAAGTATTAACTATGGCTACACCTTC

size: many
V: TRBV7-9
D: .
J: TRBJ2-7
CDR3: CASSVGQTFWDEQYF
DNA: TGTGCCAGCAGCGTAGGACAGACCTTTTGGGACGAGCAGTACTTC

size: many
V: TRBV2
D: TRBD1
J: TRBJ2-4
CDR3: CASSPGTGGKNIQYF
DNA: TGTGCCAGCAGTCCCGGGACAGGTGGAAAAAACATTCAGTACTTC

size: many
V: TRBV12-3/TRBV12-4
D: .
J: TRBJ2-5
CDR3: CASSPGVGAGETQYF
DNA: TGTGCCAGCAGCCCCGGGGTTGGTGCGGGGGAGACCCAGTACTTC

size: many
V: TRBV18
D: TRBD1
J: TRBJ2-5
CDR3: CASSTGTGNQETQYF
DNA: TGTGCCAGCTCAACCGGGACAGGGAACCAAGAGACCCAGTACTTC

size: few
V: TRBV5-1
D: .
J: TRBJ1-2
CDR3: CASSLGPPGASYGYTF
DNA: TGCGCCAGCAGCTTGGGTCCCCCGGGGGCTAGCTATGGCTACACCTTC

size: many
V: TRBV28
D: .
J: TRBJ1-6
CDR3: CASSLSVTQNNSPLHF
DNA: TGTGCCAGCAGTTTATCGGTCACCCAGAATAATTCACCCCTCCACTTT

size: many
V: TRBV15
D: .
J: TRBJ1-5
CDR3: CATSREGWRGNQPQHF
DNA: TGTGCCACCAGCAGAGAAGGGTGGAGAGGCAATCAGCCCCAGCATTTT

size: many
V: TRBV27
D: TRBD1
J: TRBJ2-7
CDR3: CASSHYGTGNEQYF
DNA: TGTGCCAGCAGCCATTACGGGACAGGGAACGAGCAGTACTTC

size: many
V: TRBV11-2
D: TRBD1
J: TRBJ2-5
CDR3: CASSLRDREETQYF
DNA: TGTGCCAGCAGCCTACGGGACAGGGAGGAGACCCAGTACTTC

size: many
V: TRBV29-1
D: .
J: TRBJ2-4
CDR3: CSAVSGLDKNIQYF
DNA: TGCAGCGCTGTATCTGGGTTGGACAAAAACATTCAGTACTTC

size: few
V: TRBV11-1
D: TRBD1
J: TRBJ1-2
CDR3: CASSPVDRALGGYTF
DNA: TGTGCCAGCAGCCCTGTGGACAGGGCCCTGGGAGGCTACACCTTC

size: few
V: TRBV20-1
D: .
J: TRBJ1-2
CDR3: CSAGGQGYGYTF
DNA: TGCAGTGCTGGGGGACAAGGGTATGGCTACACCTTC

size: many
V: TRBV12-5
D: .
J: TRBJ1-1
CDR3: CASGLGYLNTEAFF
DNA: TGTGCTAGTGGTTTAGGGTACCTGAACACTGAAGCTTTCTTT

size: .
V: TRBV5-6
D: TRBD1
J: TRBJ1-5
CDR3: CASSLDVWDRYFSNQPQHF
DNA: TGTGCCAGCAGCTTGGATGTCTGGGACAGGTATTTCAGCAATCAGCCCCAGCATTTT

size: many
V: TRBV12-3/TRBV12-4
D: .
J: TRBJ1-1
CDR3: CASRPLDRNTEAFF
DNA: TGTGCCAGCAGACCACTGGACAGGAACACTGAAGCTTTCTTT

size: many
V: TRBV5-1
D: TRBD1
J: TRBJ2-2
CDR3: CASSPGQGISGELFF
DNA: TGCGCCAGCAGTCCGGGACAGGGGATCTCCGGGGAGCTGTTTTTT